Presented here are 5 T cell receptor beta chains from one specimen sequenced in a study of T-cell memory formation after mild COVID-19. TCRdb independently ran MiXCR on the 5' RACE reads; one entry per CDR3 protein. Among about 420,000 distinct CDR3 sequences listed, more than 20% were seen once. What was sequenced was PBMCs or a T cell subset sorted from them (not recorded which). The receptor source for this set is an adult woman who had mild COVID-19 (a few samples of this study predate the infection). Cell type and time point are not known.

There are a few counts of this clonotype. The J gene is TRBJ2-7, the V gene TRBV24-1; 9 positions match TRBD1. This CDR3 contains 14 residues. Looked up from germline, CDR1 is KGHDR and CDR2 is SFDVKD. Unmatched junction bases numbered 9, after V lost 9 bases and J lost 4 bases. CDR3 DNA: TGTGCCACCCAGTCCGGGACAGGGAGTTACGAGCAGTACTTC. Its translation: CATQSGTGSYEQYF.

The chain uses TRBV12-3 or TRBV12-4 and TRBJ2-7, with 9 bases aligning to TRBD1. There are 15 residues in the CDR3. Trimming took 5 bases from V and 2 from J; bases not matched to a gene: 7. The CDR3 DNA is TGTGCCAGCAGTCCCGGCGGGACAGGGACCTACGAGCAGTACTTC. Its protein is CASSPGGTGTYEQYF.

The chain uses TRBV11-2 and TRBJ1-1, with unresolved D. Germline V CDR1 and CDR2: SGHAT, FQNNGV. This CDR3 has 12 residues. V was shortened by 5 bases and J by 2 bases, with 6 bases between the two germline ends. The CDR3 bases are TGTGCCAGCAGCCCCTACAACACTGAAGCTTTCTTT. It translates to CASSPYNTEAFF.

The J gene is TRBJ2-1, the V gene TRBV7-2, with 9 bases fitting TRBD2. CDR3 length: 14 amino acids. Germline CDR1 reads SGHTA; CDR2 reads FQGNSA. V lost 1 base to trimming and J lost 10 bases; unmatched junction nucleotides: 5. The CDR3 bases are TGTGCCAGCAGCTTAGGGCTAGCGGGGACCGAGCAGTTCTTC. As protein: CASSLGLAGTEQFF.

The chain carries TRBV20-1 and TRBJ1-3; 7 nucleotides match TRBD1. The V gene's germline CDR1 is DFQATT and CDR2 SNEGSKA (reference sequence). CDR3 length equals 15 residues. Trimming took 6 bases from V and 4 from J; bases not matched to a gene: 12. CDR3 DNA: TGCAGTGCCGCCCCAGGGGGAGCGGGGGGAAACACCATATATTTT. Translation gives CSAAPGGAGGNTIYF.